This T cell receptor beta chain derives from a study of tumor and adjacent non-tumor tissue in lung cancer. Concerning this clonotype itself: The antigen remains undetermined. The junction and the germline gene differ at one end; a read error may be behind it.

CDR3 length: 14 amino acids. Germline V CDR1 and CDR2: SQVTM, ANQGSEA. General study points: Normal lung showed higher cumulative top 100 clone frequency than tumor.

RNA was extracted from bulk tissue without any cell sorting. This non-tumor lung sample came from over 3 cm beyond the tumor edge. A modified ARM-PCR protocol with three rounds of nested PCR amplified TCRbeta. TCRdb passed the multiplex PCR reads through MiXCR, listing each CDR3 protein once. The table has 90,000 to 100,000 distinct CDR3 sequences, roughly 80% seen once; the top ten hold approximately 28%. This clonotype originated in a man in his sixties with small cell lung cancer. The V call is TRBV29-1, the J call TRBJ2-1; 10 nucleotides line up with TRBD2. Sequencing was performed on distant non-tumor lung tissue. The CDR3 sequence is CNVKSSGRNNEQFF. In nucleotides, the CDR3 is TGCAACGTTAAGTCTAGCGGGAGAAACAATGAGCAGTTCTTC.